What follows is one T cell receptor beta chain and its context. Antigen unknown. This entry belongs to a study of CD8+ T cells in alopecia areata. Study-level points and caveats: Scalp lesions, especially in alopecia totalis/universalis, had higher clonality than normal scalp. Scalp data also include sequences from resident alphabeta T cells of normal skin. Mice showed TCR sharing more clearly than patients did, possibly owing to HLA.

For five or six patients, CD4+ cells were sorted into CD25+CD127- cells. Alopecia areata patients had lesional scalp punch biopsies and peripheral blood taken from them. This CDR3 region has 15 residues. The V end lost 2 bases, the J end lost 7 bases, and 15 bases lay between the germline ends. Per the germline V gene, CDR1 is MNHEY and CDR2 is SMNVEV (reference sequence). RNA was isolated and reverse transcribed to cDNA, the sequencing template. The repertoire was sequenced with immunoSEQ multiplex PCR; TCRdb's copy has only in-frame clones and lacks some. This table holds 35,000 to 45,000 clones, 45% to 65% found once.

Input material: CD4+ Tregs sorted from blood. The clonotype comes from a human donor with alopecia areata. The gene calls are TRBV27 and TRBJ2-1, with D hard to call. The CDR3 DNA reads as TGTGCCAGCAGTTTAGGATGGGGTTTCTTTAATGAGCAGTTCTTC. Amino acid sequence: CASSLGWGFFNEQFF.